These T cell receptor beta chains were read from a single sample in a study of T cell responses to AZD1222 COVID-19 vaccine. Measured with immunoSEQ multiplex PCR; TCRdb has only the in-frame clones, and not every one. The sample includes roughly 160,000 clones, about 90% of them seen just once. The sequences come from peripheral blood, collected on day 0 of MenACWY control vaccination. These receptors originate from an adult in good health. Each CDR3 is given with its conserved first and last residue. The D gene is left open where the match is weak.

v_gene: TRBV9
d_gene: -
CDR3aa: CASSGDVRVDPQHF